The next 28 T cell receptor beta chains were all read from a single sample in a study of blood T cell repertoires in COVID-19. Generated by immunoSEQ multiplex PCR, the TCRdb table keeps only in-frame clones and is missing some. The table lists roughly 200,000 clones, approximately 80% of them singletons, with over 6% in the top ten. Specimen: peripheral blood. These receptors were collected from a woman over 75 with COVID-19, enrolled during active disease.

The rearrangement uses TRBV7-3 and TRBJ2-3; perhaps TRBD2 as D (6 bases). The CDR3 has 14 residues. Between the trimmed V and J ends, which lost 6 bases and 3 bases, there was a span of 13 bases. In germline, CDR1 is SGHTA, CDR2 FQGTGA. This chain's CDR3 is CASRAEGGTDTQYF. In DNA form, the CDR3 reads TGTGCCAGCAGGGCGGAGGGCGGAACAGATACGCAGTATTTT.

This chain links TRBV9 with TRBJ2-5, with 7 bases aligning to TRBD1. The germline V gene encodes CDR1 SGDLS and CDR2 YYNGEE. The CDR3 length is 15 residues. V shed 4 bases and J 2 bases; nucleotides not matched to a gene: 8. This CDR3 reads CASSPFGQAQETQYF. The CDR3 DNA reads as TGTGCCAGCAGCCCCTTCGGACAGGCGCAAGAGACCCAGTACTTC.

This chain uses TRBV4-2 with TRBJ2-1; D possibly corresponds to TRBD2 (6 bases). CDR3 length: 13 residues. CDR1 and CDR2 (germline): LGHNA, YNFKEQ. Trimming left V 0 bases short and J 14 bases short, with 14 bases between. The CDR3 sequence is CASSQEFPPSEFF. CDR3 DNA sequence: TGTGCCAGCAGCCAAGAATTTCCGCCTAGCGAGTTCTTC.

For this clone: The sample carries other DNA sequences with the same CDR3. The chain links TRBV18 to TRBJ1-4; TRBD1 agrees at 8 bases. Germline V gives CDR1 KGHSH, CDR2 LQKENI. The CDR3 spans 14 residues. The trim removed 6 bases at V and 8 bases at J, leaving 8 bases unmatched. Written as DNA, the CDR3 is TGTGCCAGCTCGCCGACAGGGGTCGGGGAAAAACTGTTTTTT. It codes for CASSPTGVGEKLFF.

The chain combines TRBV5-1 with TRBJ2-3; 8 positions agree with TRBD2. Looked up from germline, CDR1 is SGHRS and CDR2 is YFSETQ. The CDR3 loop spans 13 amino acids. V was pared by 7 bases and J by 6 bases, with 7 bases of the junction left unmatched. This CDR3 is CASSYGGVDTQYF. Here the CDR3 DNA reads TGCGCCAGCTCCTACGGGGGGGTTGATACGCAGTATTTT.

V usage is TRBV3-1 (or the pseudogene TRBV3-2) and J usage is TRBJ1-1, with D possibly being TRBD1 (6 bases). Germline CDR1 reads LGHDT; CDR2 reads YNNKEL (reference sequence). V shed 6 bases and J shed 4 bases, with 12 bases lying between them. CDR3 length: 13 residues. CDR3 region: CASRVGRGTEAFF. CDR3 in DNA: TGTGCCAGCAGGGTCGGCAGGGGCACTGAAGCTTTCTTT.

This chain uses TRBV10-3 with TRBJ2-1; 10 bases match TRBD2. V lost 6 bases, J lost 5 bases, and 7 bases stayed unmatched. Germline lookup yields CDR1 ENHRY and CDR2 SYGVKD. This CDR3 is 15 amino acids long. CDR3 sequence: CAISGGTSANNEQFF. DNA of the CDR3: TGTGCCATCAGCGGGGGGACTAGCGCGAACAATGAGCAGTTCTTC.

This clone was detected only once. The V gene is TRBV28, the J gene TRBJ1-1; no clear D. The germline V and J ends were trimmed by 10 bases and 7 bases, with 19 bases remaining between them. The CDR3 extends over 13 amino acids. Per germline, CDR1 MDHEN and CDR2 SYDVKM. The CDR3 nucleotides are TGTGCCAACCTCCCCCGAGTAGGCGGTGAAGCTTTCTTT. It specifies CANLPRVGGEAFF.

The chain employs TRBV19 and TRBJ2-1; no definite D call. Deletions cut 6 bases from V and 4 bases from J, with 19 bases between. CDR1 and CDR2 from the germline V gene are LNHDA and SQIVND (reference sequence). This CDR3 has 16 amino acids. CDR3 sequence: CASSSSRNKAYNEQFF. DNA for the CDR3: TGTGCCAGTAGCAGTTCAAGGAACAAAGCGTACAATGAGCAGTTCTTC.

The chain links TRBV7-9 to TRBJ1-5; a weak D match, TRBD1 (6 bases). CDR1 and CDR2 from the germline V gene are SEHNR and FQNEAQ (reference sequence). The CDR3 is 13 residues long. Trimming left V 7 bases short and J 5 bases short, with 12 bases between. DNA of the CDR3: TGTGCCAGCACCGAGACAGGATATCAGCCCCAGCATTTT. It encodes CASTETGYQPQHF.

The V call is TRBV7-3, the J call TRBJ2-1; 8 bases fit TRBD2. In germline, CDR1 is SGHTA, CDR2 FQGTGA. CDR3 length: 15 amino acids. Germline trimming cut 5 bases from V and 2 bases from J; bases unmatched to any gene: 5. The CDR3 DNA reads TGTGCCAGCAGCCCTAGCGGGCGCACCTACAATGAGCAGTTCTTC. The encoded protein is CASSPSGRTYNEQFF.

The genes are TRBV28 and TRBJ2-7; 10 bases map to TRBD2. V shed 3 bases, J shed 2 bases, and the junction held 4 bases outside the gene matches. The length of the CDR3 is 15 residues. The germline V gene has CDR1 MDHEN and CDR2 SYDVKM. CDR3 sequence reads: CASSFLAGETYEQYF. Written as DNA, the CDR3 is TGTGCCAGCAGTTTCCTAGCGGGAGAAACCTACGAGCAGTACTTC.

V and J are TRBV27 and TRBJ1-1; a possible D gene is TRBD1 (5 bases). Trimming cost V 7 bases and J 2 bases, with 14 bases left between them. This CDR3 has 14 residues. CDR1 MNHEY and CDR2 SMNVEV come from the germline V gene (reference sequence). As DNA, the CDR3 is TGTGCCAGCACCTCAGACAGACTTAACACTGAAGCTTTCTTT. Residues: CASTSDRLNTEAFF.

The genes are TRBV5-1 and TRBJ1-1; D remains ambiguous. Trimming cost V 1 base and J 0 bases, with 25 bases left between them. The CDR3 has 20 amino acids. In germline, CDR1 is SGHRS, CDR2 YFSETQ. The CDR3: CASSLNTPERWRDLNTEAFF. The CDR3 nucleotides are TGCGCCAGCAGCTTGAATACCCCCGAGAGGTGGCGTGACCTGAACACTGAAGCTTTCTTT.

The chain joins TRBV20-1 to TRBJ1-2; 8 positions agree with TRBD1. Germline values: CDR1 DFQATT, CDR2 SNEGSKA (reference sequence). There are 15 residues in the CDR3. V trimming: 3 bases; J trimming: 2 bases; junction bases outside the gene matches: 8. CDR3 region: CSASTDRGQNYGYTF. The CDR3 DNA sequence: TGCAGTGCTAGTACTGACAGGGGCCAGAACTATGGCTACACCTTC.

The CDR3 nucleotides read TGTGCCAGCTCTCCGGGGAGATTCCGAGAGACCCAGTACTTC. This codes for CASSPGRFRETQYF. V usage is TRBV6-5 and J usage is TRBJ2-5; perhaps TRBD2 as D (5 bases). The V gene's germline CDR1 is MNHEY and CDR2 SVGAGI. Trimming stripped 8 bases from V and 4 bases from J, with 17 bases between. The CDR3 sequence is 14 residues long.

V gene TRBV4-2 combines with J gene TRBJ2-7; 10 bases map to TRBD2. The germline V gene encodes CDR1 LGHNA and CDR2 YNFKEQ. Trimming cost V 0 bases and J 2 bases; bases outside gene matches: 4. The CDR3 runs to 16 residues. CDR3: CASSQDPLAGAYEQYF. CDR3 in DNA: TGTGCCAGCAGCCAAGATCCCCTAGCGGGAGCCTACGAGCAGTACTTC.

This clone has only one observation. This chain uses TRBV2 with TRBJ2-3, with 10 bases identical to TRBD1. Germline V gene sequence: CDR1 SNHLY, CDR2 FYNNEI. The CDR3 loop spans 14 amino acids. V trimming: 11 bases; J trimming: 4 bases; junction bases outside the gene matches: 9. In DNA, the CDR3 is TGTGCCTCAAGGACAGGGGGTACATCAGATACGCAGTATTTT. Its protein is CASRTGGTSDTQYF.

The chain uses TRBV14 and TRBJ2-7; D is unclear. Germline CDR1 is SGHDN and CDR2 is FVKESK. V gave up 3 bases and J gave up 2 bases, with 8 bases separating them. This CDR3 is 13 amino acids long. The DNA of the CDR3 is TGTGCCAGCAGCCAGGTGTCTACCTACGAGCAGTACTTC. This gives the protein CASSQVSTYEQYF.

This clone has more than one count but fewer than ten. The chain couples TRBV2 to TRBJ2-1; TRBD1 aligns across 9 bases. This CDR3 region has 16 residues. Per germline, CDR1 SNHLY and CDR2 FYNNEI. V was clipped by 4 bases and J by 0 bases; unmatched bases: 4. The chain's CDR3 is CASSAPGQGSYNEQFF. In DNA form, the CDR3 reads TGTGCCAGCAGTGCACCGGGACAGGGCTCCTACAATGAGCAGTTCTTC.

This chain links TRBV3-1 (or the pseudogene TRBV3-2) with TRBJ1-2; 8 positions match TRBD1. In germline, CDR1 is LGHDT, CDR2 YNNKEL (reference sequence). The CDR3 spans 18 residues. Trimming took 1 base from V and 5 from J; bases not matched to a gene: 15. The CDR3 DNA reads TGTGCCAGCAGCCAAGTTGTGGCAGACAGGGGTGTAGGGTATGGCTACACCTTC. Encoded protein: CASSQVVADRGVGYGYTF.

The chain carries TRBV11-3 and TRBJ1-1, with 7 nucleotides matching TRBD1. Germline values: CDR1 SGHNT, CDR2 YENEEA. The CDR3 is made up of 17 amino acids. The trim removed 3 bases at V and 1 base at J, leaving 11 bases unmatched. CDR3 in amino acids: CASSFRGFIRSNTEAFF. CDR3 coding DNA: TGTGCCAGCAGCTTCAGGGGGTTTATACGATCGAACACTGAAGCTTTCTTT.

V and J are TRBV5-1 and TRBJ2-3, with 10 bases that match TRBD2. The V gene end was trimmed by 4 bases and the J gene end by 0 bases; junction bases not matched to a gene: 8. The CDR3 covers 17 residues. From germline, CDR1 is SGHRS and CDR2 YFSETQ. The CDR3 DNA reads TGCGCCAGCAGCCGGGCTGGGACTAGCGTCAGCACAGATACGCAGTATTTT. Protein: CASSRAGTSVSTDTQYF.

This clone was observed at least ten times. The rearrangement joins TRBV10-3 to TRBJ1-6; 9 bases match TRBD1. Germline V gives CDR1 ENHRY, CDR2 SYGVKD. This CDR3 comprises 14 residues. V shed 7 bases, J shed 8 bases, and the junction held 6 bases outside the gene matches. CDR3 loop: CAITSGQGDSPLHF. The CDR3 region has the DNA TGTGCCATCACATCGGGACAGGGTGATTCACCCCTCCACTTT.

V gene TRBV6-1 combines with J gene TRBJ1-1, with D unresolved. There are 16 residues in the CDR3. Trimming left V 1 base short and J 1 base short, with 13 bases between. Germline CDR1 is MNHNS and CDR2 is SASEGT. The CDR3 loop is CASSEGSGGSNTEAFF. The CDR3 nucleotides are TGTGCCAGCAGTGAAGGTTCAGGTGGGTCGAACACTGAAGCTTTCTTT.

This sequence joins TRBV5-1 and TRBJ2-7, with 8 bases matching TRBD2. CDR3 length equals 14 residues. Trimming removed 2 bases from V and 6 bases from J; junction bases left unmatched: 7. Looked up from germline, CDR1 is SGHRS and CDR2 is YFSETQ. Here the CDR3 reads CASSFQRERGEQYF. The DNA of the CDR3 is TGCGCCAGCAGCTTCCAGCGGGAGAGGGGCGAGCAGTACTTC.

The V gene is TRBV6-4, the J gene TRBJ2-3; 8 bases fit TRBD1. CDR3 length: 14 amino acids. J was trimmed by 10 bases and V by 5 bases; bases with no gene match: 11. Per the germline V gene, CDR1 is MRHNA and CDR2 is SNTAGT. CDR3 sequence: CASSQGAGEGPQYF. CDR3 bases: TGTGCCAGCAGTCAGGGGGCCGGCGAAGGTCCGCAGTATTTT.

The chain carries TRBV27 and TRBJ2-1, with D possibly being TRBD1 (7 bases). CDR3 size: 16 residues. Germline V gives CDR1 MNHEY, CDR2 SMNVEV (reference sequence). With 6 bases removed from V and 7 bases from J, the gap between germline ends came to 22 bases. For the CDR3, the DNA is TGTGCCAGCAGCCCGCAGGGGGGAACCTTTGGAAATGAGCAGTTCTTC. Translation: CASSPQGGTFGNEQFF.